Listed below are T cell receptor beta chains from one sample, sequenced in a study of beta chain features in type 1 diabetes. Clones were sequenced by immunoSEQ multiplex PCR, and TCRdb holds only the in-frame ones, with some missing. In the table there are hundreds of thousands of clones, approximately 12% of which are singletons. Sequenced: naive CD4+ T cells from blood. All receptors derive from a man younger than 30 in good health. Each CDR3 is given with its conserved first and last residue. The D gene is left open where the match is weak. Rows may omit the clone size; those that give it use once, few, many or a size class.

d_call: .; clone_size: .; v_call: TRBV15; j_call: TRBJ1-1; cdr3_nt: TGTGCCACCAGCAGAGTGGAGGGGAGAGCTTTCTTT; cdr3_aa: CATSRVEGRAFF
d_call: TRBD1; clone_size: few; v_call: TRBV4-3; j_call: TRBJ2-2; cdr3_nt: TGCGCCAGCCGGGCCCGGACAGGGATTACCGGGGAGCTGTTTTTT; cdr3_aa: CASRARTGITGELFF
d_call: TRBD2; clone_size: few; v_call: TRBV11-1; j_call: TRBJ2-5; cdr3_nt: TGTGCCAGCAGCACCGGGACTAGCGGGAGAAGGTATCAAGAGACCCAGTACTTC; cdr3_aa: CASSTGTSGRRYQETQYF
d_call: TRBD2; clone_size: few; v_call: TRBV7-3; j_call: TRBJ2-1; cdr3_nt: TGTGCCAGCAGCTCCCTAGCGGGCCGCTACAATGAGCAGTTCTTC; cdr3_aa: CASSSLAGRYNEQFF
d_call: .; clone_size: few; v_call: TRBV28; j_call: TRBJ2-7; cdr3_nt: TGTGCCAGCAGTTTGACAGTTTACGAGCAGTACTTC; cdr3_aa: CASSLTVYEQYF
d_call: TRBD1; clone_size: few; v_call: TRBV5-4; j_call: TRBJ1-1; cdr3_nt: TGTGCCAGCAGCCGCGTGGGGGACAGGGGGTTGAGAGCTTTCTTT; cdr3_aa: CASSRVGDRGLRAFF
d_call: TRBD2; clone_size: .; v_call: TRBV7-2; j_call: TRBJ2-7; cdr3_nt: TGTGCCAGCAGCTTTAGCGGGAAGGCCTACGAGCAGTACTTC; cdr3_aa: CASSFSGKAYEQYF
d_call: .; clone_size: .; v_call: TRBV4-2; j_call: TRBJ1-4; cdr3_nt: TGTGCCAGCAGCTTGGCACGGGATGAAAAACTGTTTTTT; cdr3_aa: CASSLARDEKLFF
d_call: .; clone_size: few; v_call: TRBV30; j_call: TRBJ1-5; cdr3_nt: TGTGCCTGGAGTGACCAGGGAATCAGCAATCAGCCCCAGCATTTT; cdr3_aa: CAWSDQGISNQPQHF
d_call: .; clone_size: .; v_call: TRBV27; j_call: TRBJ2-7; cdr3_nt: TGTGCCAGCAGTTTCCAGCTGTCGGGCGAGCAGTACTTC; cdr3_aa: CASSFQLSGEQYF
d_call: TRBD1; clone_size: .; v_call: TRBV30; j_call: TRBJ2-7; cdr3_nt: TGTGCCTGGCTCCGGGACAGGGGGCACGAGCAGTACTTC; cdr3_aa: CAWLRDRGHEQYF
d_call: .; clone_size: few; v_call: TRBV7-9; j_call: TRBJ1-5; cdr3_nt: TGTGCCAGCAGCCCGGATCGGGGCAATCAGCCCCAGCATTTT; cdr3_aa: CASSPDRGNQPQHF
d_call: .; clone_size: few; v_call: TRBV4-2; j_call: TRBJ2-7; cdr3_nt: TGTGCCAGCAGCCAACGCCGGGACAACAACTACGAGCAGTACTTC; cdr3_aa: CASSQRRDNNYEQYF
d_call: .; clone_size: .; v_call: TRBV19; j_call: TRBJ2-5; cdr3_nt: TGTGCCAGTAGCGGGGGTATAGAAGAGACCCAGTACTTC; cdr3_aa: CASSGGIEETQYF
d_call: .; clone_size: few; v_call: TRBV7-6; j_call: TRBJ1-5; cdr3_nt: TGTGCCAGCAGCTCACAGCACAGATTTAGCAATCAGCCCCAGCATTTT; cdr3_aa: CASSSQHRFSNQPQHF
d_call: TRBD2; clone_size: few; v_call: TRBV10-3; j_call: TRBJ2-1; cdr3_nt: TGTGCCGCCAAATTTGGGGGGGACAATGAGCAGTTCTTC; cdr3_aa: CAAKFGGDNEQFF
d_call: .; clone_size: .; v_call: TRBV7-9; j_call: TRBJ2-1; cdr3_nt: TGTGCCAGCAGCTTAGTCCCGTCCGCCTACAATGAGCAGTTCTTC; cdr3_aa: CASSLVPSAYNEQFF
d_call: .; clone_size: .; v_call: TRBV7-8; j_call: TRBJ2-1; cdr3_nt: TGTGCCAGCAGCGCCCTTCTAGTAGTTGAGCAGTTCTTC; cdr3_aa: CASSALLVVEQFF
d_call: TRBD2; clone_size: .; v_call: TRBV7-3; j_call: TRBJ2-2; cdr3_nt: TGTGCCAGCAGCTCCAGCGGGGGGAACACCGGGGAGCTGTTTTTT; cdr3_aa: CASSSSGGNTGELFF
d_call: .; clone_size: few; v_call: TRBV14; j_call: TRBJ2-1; cdr3_nt: TGTGCCAGCAGCCAAGATTGGTTAAACAGGCGCATTACCTCCTACAATGAGCAGTTCTTC; cdr3_aa: CASSQDWLNRRITSYNEQFF
d_call: .; clone_size: few; v_call: TRBV5-1; j_call: TRBJ2-3; cdr3_nt: TGCGCCAGCAGCTTGGCTGGACAATCCACAGATACGCAGTATTTT; cdr3_aa: CASSLAGQSTDTQYF
d_call: .; clone_size: once; v_call: TRBV5-4; j_call: TRBJ2-5; cdr3_nt: TGTGCCAGCAGCCCTCGGGCAGGGCTCAAAGAGACCCAGTACTTC; cdr3_aa: CASSPRAGLKETQYF
d_call: TRBD1; clone_size: .; v_call: TRBV5-1; j_call: TRBJ2-5; cdr3_nt: TGCGCCAGTAGAATTACCGGGACAGAACCCCAAGAGACCCAGTACTTC; cdr3_aa: CASRITGTEPQETQYF
d_call: .; clone_size: .; v_call: TRBV4-3; j_call: TRBJ2-1; cdr3_nt: TGCGCCAGCAGCCAAGATCCACGCGGGGAGCAGTTCTTC; cdr3_aa: CASSQDPRGEQFF
d_call: .; clone_size: few; v_call: TRBV7-9; j_call: TRBJ1-1; cdr3_nt: TGTGCCAGCAGCACCTCAGTGAACACTGAAGCTTTCTTT; cdr3_aa: CASSTSVNTEAFF
d_call: TRBD2; clone_size: .; v_call: TRBV25-1; j_call: TRBJ2-1; cdr3_nt: TGTGCCAGCAGTGAGGTTCGAGGTAGCGGGAGGGGTGAGCAGTTCTTC; cdr3_aa: CASSEVRGSGRGEQFF
d_call: TRBD2; clone_size: few; v_call: TRBV5-1; j_call: TRBJ2-5; cdr3_nt: TGCGCCAGCAGCCAGGGCGGGGGGGCGCAAGAGACCCAGTACTTC; cdr3_aa: CASSQGGGAQETQYF
d_call: TRBD1; clone_size: few; v_call: TRBV11-1; j_call: TRBJ2-1; cdr3_nt: TGTGCCAGCAGCGTTCGACAGGGCCTCAATGAGCAGTTCTTC; cdr3_aa: CASSVRQGLNEQFF
d_call: TRBD2; clone_size: few; v_call: TRBV7-2; j_call: TRBJ2-7; cdr3_nt: TGTGCCAGCAGCCCGGGACAGACTAGCGGGAGGTACTCCTACGAGCAGTACTTC; cdr3_aa: CASSPGQTSGRYSYEQYF
d_call: .; clone_size: few; v_call: TRBV7-2; j_call: TRBJ1-1; cdr3_nt: TGTGCCAGCAGCTTAGAAGCCATGAACACTGAAGCTTTCTTT; cdr3_aa: CASSLEAMNTEAFF
d_call: .; clone_size: .; v_call: TRBV5-4; j_call: TRBJ2-5; cdr3_nt: TGTGCCAGCAGCAGACAGATCGGCCAAGAGACCCAGTACTTC; cdr3_aa: CASSRQIGQETQYF
d_call: TRBD1; clone_size: few; v_call: TRBV29-1; j_call: TRBJ2-1; cdr3_nt: TGCAGCGTAATGGGACAGGGAAACTACAATGAGCAGTTCTTC; cdr3_aa: CSVMGQGNYNEQFF
d_call: .; clone_size: few; v_call: TRBV4-2; j_call: TRBJ2-1; cdr3_nt: TGTGCCAGCAGCCAAGATGCGGCAGCCCAAGGTGATGAGCAGTTCTTC; cdr3_aa: CASSQDAAAQGDEQFF
d_call: TRBD2; clone_size: .; v_call: TRBV5-6; j_call: TRBJ2-5; cdr3_nt: TGTGCCAGCAGCTTGCGGGCGGGAGTTCGGAGGGAGACCCAGTACTTC; cdr3_aa: CASSLRAGVRRETQYF
d_call: .; clone_size: few; v_call: TRBV5-4; j_call: TRBJ2-1; cdr3_nt: TGTGCCAGCAGCAAAACGAGGCGACAGTTTACCTACAATGAGCAGTTCTTC; cdr3_aa: CASSKTRRQFTYNEQFF
d_call: .; clone_size: .; v_call: TRBV6-5; j_call: TRBJ2-1; cdr3_nt: TGTGCCAGCAGACGAGTCAATGAGCAGTTCTTC; cdr3_aa: CASRRVNEQFF
d_call: .; clone_size: .; v_call: TRBV5-6; j_call: TRBJ2-5; cdr3_nt: TGTGCCAGCACTGAGGGGGTAGAAGAGACCCAGTACTTC; cdr3_aa: CASTEGVEETQYF
d_call: TRBD1; clone_size: .; v_call: TRBV25-1; j_call: TRBJ2-7; cdr3_nt: TGTGCCACCTGTGGGACAGGCCAGATGGAGCAGTACTTC; cdr3_aa: CATCGTGQMEQYF
d_call: TRBD1; clone_size: .; v_call: TRBV4-1; j_call: TRBJ2-2; cdr3_nt: TGCGCCAGCAGCCAAGTAATCGCAGGGGGCGGCGGGGAGCTGTTTTTT; cdr3_aa: CASSQVIAGGGGELFF
d_call: .; clone_size: few; v_call: TRBV2; j_call: TRBJ2-1; cdr3_nt: TGTGCCAGCAGTGAGACGAGGGTCTCCTACAATGAGCAGTTCTTC; cdr3_aa: CASSETRVSYNEQFF
d_call: .; clone_size: few; v_call: TRBV7-2; j_call: TRBJ2-7; cdr3_nt: TGTGCCAGCAGCTCCCTGTACGAGCAGTACTTC; cdr3_aa: CASSSLYEQYF
d_call: .; clone_size: .; v_call: TRBV18; j_call: TRBJ2-7; cdr3_nt: TGTGCCAGCTCACCACAGGGGGTCTCCTACGAGCAGTACTTC; cdr3_aa: CASSPQGVSYEQYF
d_call: TRBD2; clone_size: .; v_call: TRBV25-1; j_call: TRBJ2-1; cdr3_nt: TGTGCCAGCAGTGTCGGGACTAGCGGGGCCAATGAGCAGTTCTTC; cdr3_aa: CASSVGTSGANEQFF
d_call: TRBD1; clone_size: few; v_call: TRBV4-3; j_call: TRBJ2-1; cdr3_nt: TGCGCCAGCAGCCCGGGACAGGGCTTAGGAACCCCGAATGAGCAGTTCTTC; cdr3_aa: CASSPGQGLGTPNEQFF
d_call: TRBD2; clone_size: few; v_call: TRBV29-1; j_call: TRBJ2-1; cdr3_nt: TGCAGCGCCAAAAGACGGGAGGAGGATGAGCAGTTCTTC; cdr3_aa: CSAKRREEDEQFF
d_call: .; clone_size: few; v_call: TRBV28; j_call: TRBJ2-1; cdr3_nt: TGTGCCAGCAGTCCCGGACTTACTTCCTACAATGAGCAGTTCTTC; cdr3_aa: CASSPGLTSYNEQFF